This TCR beta chain was documented in a study of long-term antiretroviral therapy in people with HIV. About this clone itself: The antigen is not known.

Whole-study results and caveats: The range of CDR3 lengths in HIV repertoires proved narrower than that found in controls.

Runs used v3.0 of the immunoSEQ assay and were done at survey level. Using immunoSEQ multiplex PCR, the repertoire was profiled, and TCRdb retains in-frame clones only, with some absent. The profile shows about 12,000 clones, more than 80% of them singletons. The germline V gene has CDR1 MRHNA and CDR2 SNTAGT. Trimming stripped 4 bases from V and 5 bases from J, with 11 bases between. The CDR3 length is 14 residues. This receptor was identified in a man aged 35 to 55 with HIV. The chain joins TRBV6-4 to TRBJ2-2; D unclear. The sequenced sample was unsorted PBMCs, obtained 3.4 years after starting antiretroviral therapy. Written as DNA, the CDR3 is TGTGCCAGCAGTGTTGGAAAGTTTACCGGGGAGCTGTTTTTT. Translation gives CASSVGKFTGELFF.